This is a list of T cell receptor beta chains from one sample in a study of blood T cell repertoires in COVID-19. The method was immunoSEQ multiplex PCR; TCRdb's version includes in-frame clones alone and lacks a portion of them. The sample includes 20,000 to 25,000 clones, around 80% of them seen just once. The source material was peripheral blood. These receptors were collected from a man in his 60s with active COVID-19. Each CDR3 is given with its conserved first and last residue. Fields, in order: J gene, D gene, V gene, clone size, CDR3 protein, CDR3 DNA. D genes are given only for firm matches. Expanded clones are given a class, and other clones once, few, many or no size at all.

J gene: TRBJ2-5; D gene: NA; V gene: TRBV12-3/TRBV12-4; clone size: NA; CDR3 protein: CASSFGLGETQYF; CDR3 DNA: TGTGCCAGCAGTTTCGGACTGGGAGAGACCCAGTACTTC
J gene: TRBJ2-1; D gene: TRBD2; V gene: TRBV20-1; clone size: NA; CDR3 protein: CSASVGTSYNEQFF; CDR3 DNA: TGCAGTGCTAGTGTCGGGACTAGCTACAATGAGCAGTTCTTC
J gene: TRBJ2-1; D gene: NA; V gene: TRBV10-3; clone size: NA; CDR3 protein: CAISVPGTYNEQFF; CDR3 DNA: TGTGCCATCAGTGTGCCAGGGACTTACAATGAGCAGTTCTTC
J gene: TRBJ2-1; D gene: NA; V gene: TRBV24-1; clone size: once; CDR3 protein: CATSEGRAAYNEQFF; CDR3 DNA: TGTGCCACCAGTGAAGGGCGGGCCGCCTACAATGAGCAGTTCTTC
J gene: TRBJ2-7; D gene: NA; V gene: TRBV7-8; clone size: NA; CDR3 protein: CASSLIVSTSSYEQYF; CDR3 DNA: TGTGCCAGCAGCTTAATTGTCTCCACTAGCTCCTACGAGCAGTACTTC
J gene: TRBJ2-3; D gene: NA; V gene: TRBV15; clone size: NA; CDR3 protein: CATSRNPGNTQYF; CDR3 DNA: TGTGCCACCAGCAGAAACCCAGGGAATACGCAGTATTTT
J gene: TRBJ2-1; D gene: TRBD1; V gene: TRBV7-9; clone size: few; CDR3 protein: CASSLRGGHGYNEQFF; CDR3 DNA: TGTGCCAGCAGCTTAAGAGGGGGCCATGGCTACAATGAGCAGTTCTTC
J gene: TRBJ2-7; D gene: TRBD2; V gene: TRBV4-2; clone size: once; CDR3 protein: CASSSLAEATYEQYF; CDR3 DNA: TGTGCCAGCAGCTCACTAGCGGAGGCGACCTACGAGCAGTACTTC
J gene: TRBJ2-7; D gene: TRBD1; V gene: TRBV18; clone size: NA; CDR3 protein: CASSPLGTGSSYEQYF; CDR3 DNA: TGTGCCAGCTCACCACTAGGGACAGGGAGCTCCTACGAGCAGTACTTC
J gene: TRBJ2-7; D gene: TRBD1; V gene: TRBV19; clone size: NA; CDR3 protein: CASTSGTGFYEQYF; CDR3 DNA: TGTGCCAGTACGTCCGGGACAGGATTCTACGAGCAGTACTTC
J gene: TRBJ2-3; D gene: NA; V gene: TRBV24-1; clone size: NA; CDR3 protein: CATSDILATSDTQYF; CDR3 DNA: TGTGCCACCAGTGATATACTAGCTACTTCAGATACGCAGTATTTT
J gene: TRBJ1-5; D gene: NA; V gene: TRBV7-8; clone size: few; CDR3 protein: CASSLVGTGNQPQHF; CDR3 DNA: TGTGCCAGCAGCTTAGTCGGTACGGGGAATCAGCCCCAGCATTTT
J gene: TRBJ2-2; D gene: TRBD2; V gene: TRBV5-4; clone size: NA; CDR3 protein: CASSSAASGRNWDTGELFF; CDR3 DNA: TGTGCCAGCAGCTCCGCGGCTAGCGGGAGGAATTGGGACACCGGGGAGCTGTTTTTT
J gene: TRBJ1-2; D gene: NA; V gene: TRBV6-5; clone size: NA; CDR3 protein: CAGLGGNNYGYTF; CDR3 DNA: TGTGCCGGCCTAGGGGGAAATAACTATGGCTACACCTTC
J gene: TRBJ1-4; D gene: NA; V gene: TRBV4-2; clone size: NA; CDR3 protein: CASSQPQSLYEKLFF; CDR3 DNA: TGTGCCAGCAGCCAACCACAGTCCCTTTATGAAAAACTGTTTTTT
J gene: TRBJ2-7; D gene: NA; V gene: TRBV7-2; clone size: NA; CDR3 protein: CASSPLSGTAHYEQYF; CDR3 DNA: TGTGCCAGCAGCCCCCTTAGCGGGACAGCCCACTACGAGCAGTACTTC
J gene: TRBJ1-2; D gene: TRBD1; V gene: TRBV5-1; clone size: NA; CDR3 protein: CASSPGAGGQGYTF; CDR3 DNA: TGCGCCAGCAGCCCGGGGGCAGGGGGCCAGGGCTACACCTTC
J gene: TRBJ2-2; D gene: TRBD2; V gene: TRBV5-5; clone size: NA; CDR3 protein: CASSLAGLNTGELFF; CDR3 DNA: TGTGCCAGCAGCTTGGCGGGACTAAACACCGGGGAGCTGTTTTTT
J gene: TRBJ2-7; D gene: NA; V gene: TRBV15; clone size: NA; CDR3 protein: CATSRGGTSYEQYF; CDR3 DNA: TGTGCCACCAGCAGAGGAGGTACCTCCTACGAGCAGTACTTC
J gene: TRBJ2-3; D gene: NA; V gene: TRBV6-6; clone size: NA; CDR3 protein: CASSSVLDTQYF; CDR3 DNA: TGTGCCAGCAGCTCCGTCCTTGATACGCAGTATTTT
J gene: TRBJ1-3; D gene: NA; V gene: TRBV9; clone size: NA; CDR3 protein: CASSVDAGTGNTIYF; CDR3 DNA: TGTGCCAGCAGCGTAGACGCAGGTACGGGAAACACCATATATTTT
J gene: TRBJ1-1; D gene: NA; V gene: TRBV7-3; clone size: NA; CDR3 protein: CASSLGGAQTEAFF; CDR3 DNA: TGTGCCAGCAGCTTAGGAGGGGCGCAGACTGAAGCTTTCTTT
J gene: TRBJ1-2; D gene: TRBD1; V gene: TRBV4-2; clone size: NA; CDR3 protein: CASSQAGTGGGYTF; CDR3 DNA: TGTGCCAGCAGCCAAGCCGGGACAGGCGGCGGCTACACCTTC
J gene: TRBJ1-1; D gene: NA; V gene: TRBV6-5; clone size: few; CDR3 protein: CASQQMMNTEAFF; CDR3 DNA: TGTGCCAGCCAACAGATGATGAACACTGAAGCTTTCTTT
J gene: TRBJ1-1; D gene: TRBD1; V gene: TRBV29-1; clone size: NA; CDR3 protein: CSAQGGWIGTEAFF; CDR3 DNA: TGCAGCGCACAGGGGGGGTGGATAGGCACTGAAGCTTTCTTT
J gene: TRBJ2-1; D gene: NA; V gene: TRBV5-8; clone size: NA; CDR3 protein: CASSLSGLGYNEQFF; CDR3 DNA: TGTGCCAGCAGCTTGTCCGGACTCGGTTACAATGAGCAGTTCTTC
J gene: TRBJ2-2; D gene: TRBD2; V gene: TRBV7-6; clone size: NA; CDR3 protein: CASSLSSGRGNGELFF; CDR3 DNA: TGTGCCAGCAGCTTATCAAGCGGGAGGGGGAACGGGGAGCTGTTTTTT
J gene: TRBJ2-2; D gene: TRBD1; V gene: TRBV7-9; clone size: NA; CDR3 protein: CASSWSRDRGPGELFF; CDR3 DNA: TGTGCCAGCAGCTGGAGCCGGGACAGGGGGCCCGGGGAGCTGTTTTTT
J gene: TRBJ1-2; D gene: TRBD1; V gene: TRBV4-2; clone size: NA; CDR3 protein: CASSQGGGKDGYTF; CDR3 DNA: TGTGCCAGCAGCCAAGGAGGGGGCAAGGATGGCTACACCTTC
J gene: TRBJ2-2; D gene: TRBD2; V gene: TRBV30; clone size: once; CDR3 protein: CAWSREALNGGELFF; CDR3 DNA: TGTGCCTGGAGCCGGGAGGCCCTTAATGGCGGGGAGCTGTTTTTT
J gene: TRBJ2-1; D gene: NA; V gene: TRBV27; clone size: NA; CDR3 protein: CASSLSGDEQFF; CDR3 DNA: TGTGCCAGCAGTTTATCAGGGGATGAGCAGTTCTTC
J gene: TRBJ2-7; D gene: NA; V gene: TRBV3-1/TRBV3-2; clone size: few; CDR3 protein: CASSRQTPSLYEQYF; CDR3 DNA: TGTGCCAGCAGCCGTCAGACACCTAGCCTCTACGAGCAGTACTTC
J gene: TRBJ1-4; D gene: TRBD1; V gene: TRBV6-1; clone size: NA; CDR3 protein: CASSERGQLEKLFF; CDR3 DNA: TGTGCCAGCAGTGAGAGGGGACAGCTTGAAAAACTGTTTTTT
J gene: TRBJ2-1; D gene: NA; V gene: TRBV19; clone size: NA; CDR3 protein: CASSLSGSYNEQFF; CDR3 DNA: TGTGCCAGTAGTCTCTCGGGCTCCTACAATGAGCAGTTCTTC
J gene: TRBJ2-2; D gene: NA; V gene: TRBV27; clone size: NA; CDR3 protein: CASTPMRRDTGELFF; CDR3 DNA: TGTGCCAGCACCCCCATGAGGAGGGACACCGGGGAGCTGTTTTTT
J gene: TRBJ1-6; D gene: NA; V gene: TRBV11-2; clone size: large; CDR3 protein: CASSGTDNSPLHF; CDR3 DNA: TGTGCCAGCAGCGGGACTGATAATTCACCCCTCCACTTT
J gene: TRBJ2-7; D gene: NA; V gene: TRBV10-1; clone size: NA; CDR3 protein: CASSDERAYEQYF; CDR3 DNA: TGCGCCAGCAGTGATGAACGAGCCTACGAGCAGTACTTC
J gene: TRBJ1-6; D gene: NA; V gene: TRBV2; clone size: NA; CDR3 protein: CASSERGKALHF; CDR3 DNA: TGTGCCAGCAGTGAACGGGGGAAGGCCCTCCACTTT
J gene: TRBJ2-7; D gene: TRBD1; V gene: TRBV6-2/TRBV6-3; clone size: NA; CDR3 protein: CASSARTGRTEQYF; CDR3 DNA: TGTGCCAGCAGTGCCAGGACAGGGAGGACGGAGCAGTACTTC
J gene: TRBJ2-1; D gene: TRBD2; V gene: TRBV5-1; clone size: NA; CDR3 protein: CASSWTSGRQYNEQFF; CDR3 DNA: TGCGCCAGCAGCTGGACTAGCGGGAGGCAGTACAATGAGCAGTTCTTC
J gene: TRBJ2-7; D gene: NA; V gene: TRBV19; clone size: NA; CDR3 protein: CASSTYGGRVPYEQYF; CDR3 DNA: TGTGCCAGTAGTACCTACGGAGGGAGAGTTCCCTACGAGCAGTACTTC
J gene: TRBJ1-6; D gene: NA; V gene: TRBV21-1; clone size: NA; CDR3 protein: CASSKHRGNSPLHF; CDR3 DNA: TGTGCCAGCAGCAAACACAGGGGGAATTCACCCCTCCACTTT
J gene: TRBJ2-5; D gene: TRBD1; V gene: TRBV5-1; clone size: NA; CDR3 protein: CASSGDRQETQYF; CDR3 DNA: TGCGCCAGCAGCGGGGACAGGCAAGAGACCCAGTACTTC
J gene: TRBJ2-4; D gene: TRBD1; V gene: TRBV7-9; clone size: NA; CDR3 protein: CASSAGQGLAKNIQYF; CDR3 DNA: TGTGCCAGCAGCGCGGGACAGGGACTAGCCAAAAACATTCAGTACTTC
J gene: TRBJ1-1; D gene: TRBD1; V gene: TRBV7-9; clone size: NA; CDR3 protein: CASSWGQGNTEAFF; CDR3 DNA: TGTGCCAGCAGCTGGGGACAGGGGAACACTGAAGCTTTCTTT
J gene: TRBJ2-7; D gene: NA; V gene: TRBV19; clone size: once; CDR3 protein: CASSKGVGTYEQYF; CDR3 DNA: TGTGCCAGTAGTAAAGGGGTCGGAACCTACGAGCAGTACTTC
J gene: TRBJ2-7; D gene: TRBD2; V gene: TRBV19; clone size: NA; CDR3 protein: CASRTGTSGSGAYEQYF; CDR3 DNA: TGTGCCAGTAGGACCGGGACTAGCGGGAGTGGGGCCTACGAGCAGTACTTC
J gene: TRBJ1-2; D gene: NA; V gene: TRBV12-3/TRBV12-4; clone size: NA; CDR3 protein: CASSPTHRVGYTF; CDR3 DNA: TGTGCCAGCAGTCCTACTCACAGGGTTGGCTACACCTTC
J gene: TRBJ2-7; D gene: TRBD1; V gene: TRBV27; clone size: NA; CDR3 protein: CASSLGRQGTYEQYF; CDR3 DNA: TGTGCCAGCAGTTTAGGGAGACAGGGGACCTACGAGCAGTACTTC
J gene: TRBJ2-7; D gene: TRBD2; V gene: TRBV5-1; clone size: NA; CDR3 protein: CASSSGLAGIYEQYF; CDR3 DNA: TGCGCCAGCAGCTCGGGACTAGCGGGAATCTACGAGCAGTACTTC
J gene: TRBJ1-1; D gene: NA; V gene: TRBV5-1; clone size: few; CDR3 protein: CASSQTGSAVRESAFF; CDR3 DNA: TGCGCCAGCAGTCAGACAGGTTCCGCCGTAAGGGAGTCGGCTTTCTTT
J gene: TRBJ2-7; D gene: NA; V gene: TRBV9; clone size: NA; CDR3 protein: CASSVDPGVGGYEQYF; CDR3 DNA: TGTGCCAGCAGCGTAGACCCGGGTGTGGGAGGCTACGAGCAGTACTTC
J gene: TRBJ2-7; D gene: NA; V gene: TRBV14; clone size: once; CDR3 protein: CASSPSRASEQYF; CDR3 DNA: TGTGCCAGCAGCCCCTCGCGGGCTAGCGAGCAGTACTTC
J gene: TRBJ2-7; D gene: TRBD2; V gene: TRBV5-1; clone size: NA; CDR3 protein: CASSFSAGVTGEQYF; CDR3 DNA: TGCGCCAGCAGCTTTTCAGCGGGAGTCACCGGCGAGCAGTACTTC
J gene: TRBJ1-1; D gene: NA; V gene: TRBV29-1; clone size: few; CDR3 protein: CSVARGGQGGDEAFF; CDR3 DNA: TGCAGCGTTGCGAGGGGAGGTCAGGGAGGGGATGAAGCTTTCTTT